This passage covers 21 T cell receptor beta chains from one sample sequenced in a study of cytomegalovirus exposure and HLA in healthy donors. Vbeta (60) and Jbeta (13) primers were used in the PCR. This table comes from immunoSEQ multiplex PCR, and its TCRdb copy is limited to in-frame clones, with some not included. The sample has a few hundred thousand clones; approximately 80% are singletons. Specimen: PBMCs. The receptors originated from a girl aged 2 to 10 in good health and CMV-seronegative.

Remarks on this clone: Other DNA sequences from this sample encode an identical CDR3 as well. The chain links TRBV11-2 to TRBJ1-2; TRBD1 agrees at 8 bases. CDR3 length: 15 residues. The J segment lost 2 bases and the V segment lost 0 bases, leaving 2 bases of the junction unmatched. CDR1 and CDR2 from the germline V gene are SGHAT and FQNNGV. The CDR3 loop is CASSLDTGGNYGYTF. CDR3 in DNA: TGTGCCAGCAGCTTAGACACAGGGGGGAACTATGGCTACACCTTC.

The chain joins TRBV9 to TRBJ2-2; TRBD2 aligns across 9 bases. Trimming removed 4 bases from V and 2 bases from J; junction bases left unmatched: 9. The germline V gene has CDR1 SGDLS and CDR2 YYNGEE. This CDR3 is built from 17 residues. CDR3: CASSLKTSGLNTGELFF. CDR3 in DNA: TGTGCCAGCAGCTTAAAGACTAGCGGATTAAACACCGGGGAGCTGTTTTTT.

The chain employs TRBV28 and TRBJ1-2; D ambiguous. The germline V and J ends were trimmed by 9 bases and 4 bases, with 12 bases remaining between them. The germline V gene has CDR1 MDHEN and CDR2 SYDVKM. This CDR3 is 12 amino acids long. CDR3 sequence: CASTDFGYGYTF. Written as DNA, the CDR3 is TGTGCCAGTACTGATTTCGGCTATGGCTACACCTTC.

In this sample, this clone turned up once. The genes are TRBV29-1 and TRBJ2-2, with D perhaps matching TRBD2 (5 bases). V lost 3 bases to trimming and J lost 6 bases, with 5 bases between them. CDR1 and CDR2 (germline): SQVTM, ANQGSEA. This CDR3 spans 11 amino acids. The CDR3 is CSVEEAGELFF. DNA of the CDR3: TGCAGCGTTGAGGAGGCCGGGGAGCTGTTTTTT.

The chain joins TRBV11-2 to TRBJ2-1, with D perhaps matching TRBD2 (5 bases). The CDR3 sequence is 13 residues long. The V and J ends lost 4 bases and 15 bases respectively, with 19 bases between them. Germline values: CDR1 SGHAT, CDR2 FQNNGV. The CDR3 DNA sequence: TGTGCCAGCAGCTCGGGCGGACTCCGGAGTCCGTTCTTC. Encoded protein: CASSSGGLRSPFF.

This clone was picked up one time. The gene calls are TRBV19 and TRBJ2-1, with D perhaps matching TRBD1 (6 bases). The CDR3 spans 16 residues. Germline assignment: CDR1 LNHDA and CDR2 SQIVND (reference sequence). With 3 bases removed from V and 8 bases from J, the gap between germline ends came to 20 bases. The chain's CDR3 is CASSIFPGVSSDEQFF. As DNA, the CDR3 is TGTGCCAGTAGTATCTTTCCAGGGGTATCTAGTGATGAGCAGTTCTTC.

This sequence joins TRBV7-6 and TRBJ1-3; unclear D gene. Germline-derived CDR1 and CDR2 are SGHVS and FNYEAQ. V lost 1 base to trimming and J lost 2 bases, with 6 bases between them. The CDR3 is 14 residues long. The CDR3 DNA reads TGTGCCAGCAGCTTAGAGTCGGCTGGAAACACCATATATTTT. Its translation is CASSLESAGNTIYF.

The chain uses TRBV27 and TRBJ1-1; perhaps TRBD1 as D (5 bases). Germline V gene lookup returns CDR1 MNHEY and CDR2 SMNVEV (reference sequence). V dropped 5 bases and J dropped 4 bases, with 17 bases sitting between them. The CDR3 covers 15 residues. The DNA for the CDR3 is TGTGCCAGCAGTCCCAGGGCTGGGGACTCCACTGAAGCTTTCTTT. Translation gives CASSPRAGDSTEAFF.

The genes are TRBV30 and TRBJ1-1, with 7 bases aligning to TRBD1. V lost 1 base to trimming and J lost 4 bases; unmatched junction nucleotides: 3. CDR3 size: 13 residues. Germline CDR1 GTSNPN, CDR2 SVGIG (reference sequence). CDR3 DNA sequence: TGTGCCTGGAGTGGCAGGGGGACCACTGAAGCTTTCTTT. Amino acid sequence: CAWSGRGTTEAFF.

This clone was seen a few times. This rearrangement joins TRBV9 to TRBJ1-2; the match to TRBD1 covers 7 bases. The CDR3 length is 16 residues. The V and J ends lost 0 bases and 7 bases, in that order; junction bases with no gene match: 12. Germline assignment: CDR1 SGDLS and CDR2 YYNGEE. The CDR3 is CASSVVSTGRESGYTF. DNA of the CDR3: TGTGCCAGCAGCGTAGTTTCGACAGGGCGTGAAAGTGGCTACACCTTC.

The J gene is TRBJ1-1, the V gene TRBV28; D call uncertain. CDR1 MDHEN and CDR2 SYDVKM come from the germline V gene. The CDR3 length is 14 residues. V lost 3 bases and J 4 bases, leaving 12 bases between the germline ends. The DNA of the CDR3 is TGTGCCAGCAGTTTGCAGGCGGGAGGCACTGAAGCTTTCTTT. Translation: CASSLQAGGTEAFF.

A note on this clone: This specimen includes other DNA sequences encoding the same CDR3. The chain joins TRBV18 to TRBJ1-5; 7 nucleotides line up with TRBD1. This CDR3 is built from 14 residues. The V and J ends lost 1 base and 5 bases, in that order; junction bases with no gene match: 2. CDR1 and CDR2 (germline): KGHSH, LQKENI. For the CDR3, the DNA is TGTGCCAGCTCACCACGACAGGGTTATCAGCCCCAGCATTTT. This sequence encodes CASSPRQGYQPQHF.

This clone turned up a few times. The chain recombines TRBV27 with TRBJ2-1; 9 bases agree with TRBD2. The CDR3 is 14 residues long. V shed 7 bases, J shed 7 bases, and the junction held 8 bases outside the gene matches. The germline CDR1 and CDR2 sequences are MNHEY and SMNVEV (reference sequence). In DNA, the CDR3 is TGTGCCAGCAACGTAGCGGGAGTGCGTAATGAGCAGTTCTTC. Its translation is CASNVAGVRNEQFF.

This chain links TRBV6-1 with TRBJ2-7; D possibly corresponds to TRBD2 (5 bases). Germline V gene sequence: CDR1 MNHNS, CDR2 SASEGT. Trimming left V 2 bases short and J 2 bases short, with 10 bases between. This CDR3 spans 14 amino acids. This CDR3 is CASSEWNGAYEQYF. CDR3 DNA sequence: TGTGCCAGCAGTGAATGGAACGGGGCCTACGAGCAGTACTTC.

The V and J genes are TRBV7-9 and TRBJ2-5; 7 bases are shared with TRBD2. Germline lookup yields CDR1 SEHNR and CDR2 FQNEAQ (reference sequence). V shed 2 bases and J 1 base; nucleotides not matched to a gene: 7. The CDR3 has 16 amino acids. In DNA, the CDR3 is TGTGCCAGCAGCTTATTTAGCGGGCCCCCCCAAGAGACCCAGTACTTC. It yields the protein CASSLFSGPPQETQYF.

The genes are TRBV9 and TRBJ2-7; 7 bases are shared with TRBD1. Unmatched junction bases numbered 10, after V lost 0 bases and J lost 10 bases. CDR3 size: 14 residues. Germline-derived CDR1 and CDR2 are SGDLS and YYNGEE. The CDR3 region has the DNA TGTGCCAGCAGCGTAGATCGGACAGGTCGAGAACAGTACTTC. It is translated as CASSVDRTGREQYF.

This clone was seen a handful of times. This chain links TRBV10-1 with TRBJ2-5, with 10 positions matching TRBD2. Per the germline V gene, CDR1 is WNHNN and CDR2 is SYGVQD (reference sequence). V was pared by 2 bases and J by 3 bases, with 3 bases of the junction left unmatched. The CDR3 is 15 amino acids. This CDR3 is CASSEKLAGKETQYF. The CDR3 bases are TGCGCCAGCAGTGAGAAACTAGCGGGAAAAGAGACCCAGTACTTC.

The chain couples TRBV11-3 to TRBJ2-1; a weak D match, TRBD2 (5 bases). Germline CDR1 SGHNT, CDR2 YENEEA. The length of the CDR3 is 14 residues. Trimming pared 3 bases from V and 10 bases from J, leaving 16 bases between. DNA of the CDR3: TGTGCCAGCAGCTTCGGGATTCACCCCGCCGAGCAGTTCTTC. Translation gives CASSFGIHPAEQFF.

This clone was recorded a few times. The V gene is TRBV6-5, the J gene TRBJ1-5, with D possibly matching TRBD1 (6 bases). The germline V gene encodes CDR1 MNHEY and CDR2 SVGAGI. V gave up 4 bases and J gave up 8 bases, with 21 bases separating them. The CDR3 is 16 amino acids. The CDR3 loop is CASSSPREGVREPQHF. In nucleotides, the CDR3 is TGTGCCAGCAGTTCCCCCCGGGAGGGGGTAAGGGAGCCCCAGCATTTT.

In this sample, this clone turned up a few times. The chain carries TRBV27 and TRBJ2-7, with 7 nucleotides matching TRBD1. Germline CDR1 MNHEY, CDR2 SMNVEV (reference sequence). V shed 5 bases and J 2 bases; nucleotides not matched to a gene: 6. The CDR3 is made up of 14 amino acids. CDR3: CASSPRGLAYEQYF. CDR3 bases: TGTGCCAGCAGTCCAAGGGGGCTAGCCTACGAGCAGTACTTC.

This chain's CDR3 is CAWSVVSGTNTGELFF. Here the CDR3 DNA reads TGTGCCTGGAGTGTAGTTAGCGGGACTAACACCGGGGAGCTGTTTTTT. The V gene is TRBV30, the J gene TRBJ2-2, with 8 bases lining up with TRBD2. V was pared by 0 bases and J by 2 bases, with 5 bases of the junction left unmatched. Germline V gene lookup returns CDR1 GTSNPN and CDR2 SVGIG (reference sequence). The CDR3 loop spans 16 amino acids. Filled out from reference TRBV30 and TRBJ2-2, the complete variable domain reads SQTIHQWPATLVQPVGSPLSLECTVEGTSNPNLYWYRQAAGRGLQLLFYSVGIGQISSEVPQNLSASRPQDRQFILSSKKLLLSDSGFYLCAWSVVSGTNTGELFFGEGSRLTVL.